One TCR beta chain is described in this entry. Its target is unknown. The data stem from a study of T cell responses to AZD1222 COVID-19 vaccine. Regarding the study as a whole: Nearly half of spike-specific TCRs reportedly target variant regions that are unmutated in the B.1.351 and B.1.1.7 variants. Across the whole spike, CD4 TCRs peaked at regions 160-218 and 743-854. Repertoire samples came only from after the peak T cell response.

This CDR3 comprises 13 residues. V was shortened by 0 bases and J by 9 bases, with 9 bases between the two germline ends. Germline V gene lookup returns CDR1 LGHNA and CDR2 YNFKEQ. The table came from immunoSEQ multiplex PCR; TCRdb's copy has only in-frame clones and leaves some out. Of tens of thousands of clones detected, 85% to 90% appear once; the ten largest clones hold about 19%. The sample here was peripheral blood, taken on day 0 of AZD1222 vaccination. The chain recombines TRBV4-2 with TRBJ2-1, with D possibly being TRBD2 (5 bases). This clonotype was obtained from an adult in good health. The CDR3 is CASSQDLAGEQFF. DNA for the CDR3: TGTGCCAGCAGCCAAGATCTGGCGGGTGAGCAGTTCTTC.